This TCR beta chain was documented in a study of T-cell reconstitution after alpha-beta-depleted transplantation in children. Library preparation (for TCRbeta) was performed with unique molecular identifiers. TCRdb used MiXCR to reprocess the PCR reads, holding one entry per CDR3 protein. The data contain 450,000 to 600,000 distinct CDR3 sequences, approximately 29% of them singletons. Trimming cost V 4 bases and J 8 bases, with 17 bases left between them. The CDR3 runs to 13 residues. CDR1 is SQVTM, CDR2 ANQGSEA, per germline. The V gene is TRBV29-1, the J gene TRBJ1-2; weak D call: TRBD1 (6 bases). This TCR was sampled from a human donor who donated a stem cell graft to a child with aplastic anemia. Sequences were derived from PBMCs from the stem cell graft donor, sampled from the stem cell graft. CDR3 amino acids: CSVGNRELGGYTF. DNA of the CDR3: TGCAGCGTTGGAAACAGGGAGCTGGGCGGCTACACCTTC.